The 21 T cell receptor beta chains reported below all come from one sample, sequenced in a study of blood T cell repertoires in COVID-19. The assay was immunoSEQ multiplex PCR, and TCRdb's table has in-frame clones only and misses some. The sample gives 100,000 to 120,000 clones, 81% of which show up once; about 1.6% is in the top ten. The sample was peripheral blood. Receptors were obtained from a man over 45 with acute or convalescent COVID-19.

Concerning this clone: This sample includes further DNA sequences coding for the same CDR3. The V gene is TRBV6-1, the J gene TRBJ1-5; tentatively, D is TRBD1 (6 bases). V lost 3 bases and J 5 bases, leaving 11 bases between the germline ends. This CDR3 contains 14 residues. Germline loops: CDR1 MNHNS, CDR2 SASEGT. The CDR3 DNA reads as TGTGCCAGCAGTGAGTGGGGGGGCGATCAGCCCCAGCATTTT. It codes for CASSEWGGDQPQHF.

This rearrangement joins TRBV18 to TRBJ1-1; D is possibly TRBD1 (5 bases). Trimming removed 4 bases at V and 0 bases at J, with 9 bases between. CDR3 size: 14 residues. Looked up from germline, CDR1 is KGHSH and CDR2 is LQKENI. The CDR3 DNA is TGTGCCAGCTCACTAGGACACATGAACACTGAAGCTTTCTTT. Its protein product is CASSLGHMNTEAFF.

This clone came up once. The gene calls are TRBV12-3 or TRBV12-4 and TRBJ2-2; TRBD1 might be the D (5 bases). This CDR3 is 13 amino acids long. The V end lost 10 bases, the J end lost 0 bases, and 9 bases lay between the germline ends. The CDR3 DNA reads TGTGCCACCCGGACATCGAACACCGGGGAGCTGTTTTTT. This sequence encodes CATRTSNTGELFF.

Here the CDR3 reads CASSSGQGKDYEQYV. CDR3 in DNA: TGTGCCAGCAGCTCCGGACAGGGGAAGGACTACGAGCAGTACGTC. The chain uses TRBV11-3 and TRBJ2-7, with 9 bases that match TRBD1. In germline, CDR1 is SGHNT, CDR2 YENEEA. J gave up 3 bases and V 4 bases, and 7 bases lay outside the gene matches. This CDR3 is 15 amino acids long.

The chain is built from TRBV5-1 and TRBJ1-3; possible D gene TRBD1, 6 bases. V was trimmed by 1 base and J by 2 bases, leaving 13 bases between them. The CDR3 extends over 16 amino acids. In germline, CDR1 is SGHRS, CDR2 YFSETQ. The CDR3 reads CASSLTGGGAGNTIYF. The CDR3 nucleotides read TGCGCCAGCAGCTTGACGGGAGGGGGAGCTGGAAACACCATATATTTT.

This clone was recorded a few times. V usage is TRBV27 and J usage is TRBJ2-1; 8 nucleotides line up with TRBD1. The J segment lost 10 bases and the V segment lost 2 bases, leaving 7 bases of the junction unmatched. The CDR3 is 14 amino acids. The germline V gene encodes CDR1 MNHEY and CDR2 SMNVEV (reference sequence). As DNA, the CDR3 is TGTGCCAGCAGTTTAAGCCAGGGGGCAGGGGAGCAGTTCTTC. Protein sequence: CASSLSQGAGEQFF.

The genes are TRBV5-8 and TRBJ1-3; possible D gene TRBD1, 6 bases. There are 15 residues in the CDR3. In germline, CDR1 is SGHTS, CDR2 YDEGEE. Trimming cost V 2 bases and J 3 bases, with 12 bases left between them. The CDR3 loop is CASSLQGILGNTIYF. The CDR3 coding sequence is TGTGCCAGCAGCTTACAGGGTATTCTTGGAAACACCATATATTTT.

This clone was observed a single time. The rearrangement joins TRBV19 to TRBJ1-5, with 7 bases matching TRBD1. The V gene's germline CDR1 is LNHDA and CDR2 SQIVND (reference sequence). The CDR3 spans 15 residues. J gave up 7 bases and V 5 bases, and 11 bases lay outside the gene matches. The CDR3 DNA reads as TGTGCCAGTAGTGGGACCCAGGGGGTGAGGCAGCCCCAGCATTTT. Encoded protein: CASSGTQGVRQPQHF.

This chain joins TRBV2 and TRBJ1-6, with D possibly TRBD1 on 6 matching bases. The CDR3 runs to 13 residues. In germline, CDR1 is SNHLY, CDR2 FYNNEI. Trimming took off 10 bases at V and 7 bases at J, with 14 bases between the two ends. The CDR3 spells CATRQGSNSPLHF. CDR3 sequence (DNA): TGTGCCACCCGCCAGGGGTCAAATTCACCCCTCCACTTT.

The chain is built from TRBV2 and TRBJ2-1, with D unresolved. The CDR3 extends over 12 amino acids. V lost 2 bases and J 15 bases, leaving 14 bases between the germline ends. CDR1 and CDR2 (germline): SNHLY, FYNNEI. For the CDR3, the DNA is TGTGCCAGCAGTGAAACTCCATTCCCACGGTTCTTC. It yields the protein CASSETPFPRFF.

This clone was recorded a few times. This chain uses TRBV12-5 with TRBJ1-2; perhaps TRBD1 as D (5 bases). Deletions cut 2 bases from V and 2 bases from J, with 12 bases between. The CDR3 sequence is 15 residues long. The germline V gene encodes CDR1 LGHNT and CDR2 FRNRAP. CDR3 protein: CASGLPQGGNYGYTF. DNA for the CDR3: TGTGCTAGTGGTTTGCCCCAGGGTGGGAACTATGGCTACACCTTC. The whole variable domain, remainder taken from reference TRBV12-5 and TRBJ1-2, is DARVTQTPRHKVTEMGQEVTMRCQPILGHNTVFWYRQTMMQGLELLAYFRNRAPLDDSGMPKDRFSAEMPDATLATLKIQPSEPRDSAVYFCASGLPQGGNYGYTFGSGTRLTVV.

V is TRBV29-1 and J is TRBJ1-5; D is undetermined. The V end was cut by 5 bases, the J end by 0 bases, with 8 bases between. Germline assignment: CDR1 SQVTM and CDR2 ANQGSEA. The CDR3 sequence is 13 residues long. CDR3 nucleotide sequence: TGCAGCGTTTTCATCGGTAGCAATCAGCCCCAGCATTTT. It encodes CSVFIGSNQPQHF.

The V and J genes are TRBV18 and TRBJ1-1, with D tentatively TRBD1 (5 bases). The length of the CDR3 is 15 residues. Germline CDR1 and CDR2: KGHSH and LQKENI. Trimming took 5 bases from V and 3 from J, leaving 16 bases between them. CDR3 region: CASSSGRGLYTEAFF. Written as DNA, the CDR3 is TGTGCCAGCTCATCGGGGAGGGGTTTGTACACTGAAGCTTTCTTT.

For this clone: At one of its ends the junction is not consistent with the germline gene, which may arise from a read error. The chain couples TRBV5-1 to TRBJ2-5; the match to TRBD1 covers 8 bases. Germline V gives CDR1 SGHRS, CDR2 YFSETQ. This CDR3 contains 17 residues. The CDR3: CASSLAGGLFGQETQYF. As DNA, the CDR3 is TGCGCCAGCAGTTTGGCAGGGGGCTTGTTCGGTCAGGAGACCCAGTACTTC.

The V gene is TRBV6-1, the J gene TRBJ2-5, with 8 bases that match TRBD2. The CDR3 spans 16 residues. Germline V gene sequence: CDR1 MNHNS, CDR2 SASEGT. V dropped 2 bases and J dropped 1; count of bases not matched to a gene: 6. CDR3 in DNA: TGTGCCAGCAGTGAAATTCTAGCGGGCGCCCAAGAGACCCAGTACTTC. The encoded protein is CASSEILAGAQETQYF.

This chain links TRBV2 with TRBJ2-3, with 9 bases matching TRBD2. The germline CDR1 and CDR2 sequences are SNHLY and FYNNEI. Trimming removed 5 bases from V and 2 bases from J; junction bases left unmatched: 8. The CDR3 extends over 16 amino acids. The CDR3 protein is CASSPLAGGLTDTQYF. Here the CDR3 DNA reads TGTGCCAGCAGTCCCCTGGCGGGGGGGCTCACAGATACGCAGTATTTT.

The rearrangement joins TRBV2 to TRBJ1-1; TRBD1 matches at 9 bases. The V gene's germline CDR1 is SNHLY and CDR2 FYNNEI. Trimming removed 5 bases from V and 4 bases from J; junction bases left unmatched: 8. The CDR3 covers 15 residues. CDR3 bases: TGTGCCAGCAGTCCGTGGACAGGGGTTGGCACTGAAGCTTTCTTT. Encoded protein: CASSPWTGVGTEAFF. Looking up the rest from reference TRBV2 and TRBJ1-1 gives the full variable domain: EPEVTQTPSHQVTQMGQEVILRCVPISNHLYFYWYRQILGQKVEFLVSFYNNEISEKSEIFDDQFSVERPDGSNFTLKIRSTKLEDSAMYFCASSPWTGVGTEAFFGQGTRLTVV.

V is TRBV28 and J is TRBJ1-1; 8 nucleotides agree with TRBD1. Per germline, CDR1 MDHEN and CDR2 SYDVKM. Germline trimming cut 5 bases from V and 2 bases from J; bases unmatched to any gene: 13. The CDR3 is 17 residues long. The CDR3 loop reads CASSIGTWTGRNTEAFF. The CDR3 region has the DNA TGTGCCAGCAGTATCGGCACCTGGACAGGGCGTAACACTGAAGCTTTCTTT.

The chain carries TRBV3-1 (or the pseudogene TRBV3-2) and TRBJ1-2; TRBD1 matches 11 bases. V trimming: 5 bases; J trimming: 4 bases; junction bases outside the gene matches: 9. The CDR3 runs 16 residues. Germline values: CDR1 LGHDT, CDR2 YNNKEL (reference sequence). The chain's CDR3 is CASSFSDRGRGYGYTF. The CDR3, as DNA: TGTGCCAGCAGCTTTTCGGACAGGGGGCGAGGCTATGGCTACACCTTC.

The rearrangement uses TRBV19 and TRBJ1-1, with D maybe TRBD1 (6 bases). Germline lookup yields CDR1 LNHDA and CDR2 SQIVND (reference sequence). V was shortened by 6 bases and J by 1 base, with 6 bases between the two germline ends. This CDR3 comprises 12 residues. The CDR3 DNA follows: TGTGCCAGTAGGACAGGGAACACTGAAGCTTTCTTT. It is translated as CASRTGNTEAFF.

CDR3 sequence reads: CASSGFSLNQPQHF. In nucleotides, the CDR3 is TGTGCCAGCAGTGGGTTTTCACTAAATCAGCCCCAGCATTTT. V and J are TRBV2 and TRBJ1-5; D remains unclear. The CDR3 is 14 amino acids. Germline lookup yields CDR1 SNHLY and CDR2 FYNNEI. The V gene lost 4 bases and the J gene lost 4 bases, with 11 bases spanning the gap.